This TCR beta chain was obtained from a study of control samples from healthy donors and cancer patients. Profiled with immunoSEQ multiplex PCR; TCRdb holds only in-frame clones, not every one. Of about 130,000 clones in the sample, 91% were seen once. This clonotype was sampled from a man in his late teens or twenties in good health. Sequencing was carried out using blood.

The CDR3 DNA reads as TGTGCCAGCAGTTCTTTGGAGACCCAGTACTTC. This sequence encodes CASSSLETQYF. The chain links TRBV12-3 or TRBV12-4 to TRBJ2-5; no definite D call. The V end lost 4 bases, the J end lost 5 bases, and 5 bases lay between the germline ends. There are 11 residues in the CDR3.